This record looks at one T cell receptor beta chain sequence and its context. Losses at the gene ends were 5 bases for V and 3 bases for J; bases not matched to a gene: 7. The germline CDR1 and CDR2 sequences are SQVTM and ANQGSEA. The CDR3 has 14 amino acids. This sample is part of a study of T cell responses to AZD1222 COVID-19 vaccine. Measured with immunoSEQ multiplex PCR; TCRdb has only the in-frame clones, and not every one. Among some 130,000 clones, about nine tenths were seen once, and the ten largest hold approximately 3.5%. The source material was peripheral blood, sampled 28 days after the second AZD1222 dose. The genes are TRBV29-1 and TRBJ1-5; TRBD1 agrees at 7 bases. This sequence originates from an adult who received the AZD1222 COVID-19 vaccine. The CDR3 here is CSVKNRGSNQPQHF. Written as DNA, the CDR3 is TGCAGCGTTAAGAACAGGGGTTCCAATCAGCCCCAGCATTTT.